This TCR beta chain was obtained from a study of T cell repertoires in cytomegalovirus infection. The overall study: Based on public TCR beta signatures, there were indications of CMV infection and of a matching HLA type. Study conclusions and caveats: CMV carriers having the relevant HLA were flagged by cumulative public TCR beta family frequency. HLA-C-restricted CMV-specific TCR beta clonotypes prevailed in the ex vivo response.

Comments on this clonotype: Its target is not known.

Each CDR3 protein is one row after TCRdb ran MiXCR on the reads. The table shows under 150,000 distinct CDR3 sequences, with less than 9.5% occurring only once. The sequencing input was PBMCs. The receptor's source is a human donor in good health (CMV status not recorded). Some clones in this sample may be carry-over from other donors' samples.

The CDR3 loop reads CSVEEGVNTEAFF. In DNA form, the CDR3 reads TGCAGCGTTGAAGAGGGGGTGAACACTGAAGCTTTCTTT. V usage is TRBV29-1 and J usage is TRBJ1-1, with D possibly matching TRBD1 (5 bases). Germline V gene sequence: CDR1 SQVTM, CDR2 ANQGSEA. This CDR3 has 13 amino acids. The V end lost 0 bases, the J end lost 0 bases, and 5 bases lay between the germline ends.